What follows is one T cell receptor beta chain and its context. The antigen remains undetermined. This sample stems from a study of T cell responses to AZD1222 COVID-19 vaccine. Whole-study results and caveats: Increased Spike-specific TCR breadth and depth were observed after two AZD1222 doses. Clonal diversity was possibly underestimated, and white British individuals and females predominated among donors. Epitopes outside B.1.351 and B.1.1.7 mutated regions reportedly drew nearly half of spike TCRs. Repertoire sampling was restricted to post-peak T cell response timepoints.

The data were produced by immunoSEQ multiplex PCR, yet TCRdb's version contains in-frame clones alone and is incomplete. This sample has about 140,000 clones, with more than 85% found just once. Germline CDR1 SGHDT, CDR2 YYEEEE. The trim removed 1 base at V and 4 bases at J, leaving 4 bases unmatched. CDR3 length: 14 residues. Sequenced here: peripheral blood, sampled on day 0 of AZD1222 vaccination. The receptor's source is an adult in good health. The chain employs TRBV5-6 and TRBJ1-2, with 7 bases aligning to TRBD1. The CDR3 DNA reads TGTGCCAGCAGCTTGCCCGACAGGGCCTATGGCTACACCTTC. Translation: CASSLPDRAYGYTF.